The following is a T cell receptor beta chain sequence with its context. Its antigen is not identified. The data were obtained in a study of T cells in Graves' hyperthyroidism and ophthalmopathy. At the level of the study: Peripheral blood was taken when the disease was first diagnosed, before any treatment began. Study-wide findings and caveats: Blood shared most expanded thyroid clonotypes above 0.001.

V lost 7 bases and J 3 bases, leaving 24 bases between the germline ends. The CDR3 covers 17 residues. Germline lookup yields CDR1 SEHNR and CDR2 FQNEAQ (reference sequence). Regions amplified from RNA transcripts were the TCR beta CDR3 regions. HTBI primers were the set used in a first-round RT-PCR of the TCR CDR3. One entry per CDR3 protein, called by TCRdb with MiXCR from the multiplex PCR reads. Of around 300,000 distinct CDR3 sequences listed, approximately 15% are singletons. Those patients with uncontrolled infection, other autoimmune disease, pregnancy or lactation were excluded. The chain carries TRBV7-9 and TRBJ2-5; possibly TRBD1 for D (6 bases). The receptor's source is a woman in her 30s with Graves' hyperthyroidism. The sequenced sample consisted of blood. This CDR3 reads CASIWGTRFDREETQYF. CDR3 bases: TGTGCCAGCATCTGGGGGACACGGTTTGATCGTGAAGAGACCCAGTACTTC. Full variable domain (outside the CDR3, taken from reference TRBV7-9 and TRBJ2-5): DTGVSQNPRHKITKRGQNVTFRCDPISEHNRLYWYRQTLGQGPEFLTYFQNEAQLEKSRLLSDRFSAERPKGSFSTLEIQRTEQGDSAMYLCASIWGTRFDREETQYFGPGTRLLVL.